These 28 T cell receptor beta chains came from one sample sequenced in a study of T-cell memory formation after mild COVID-19. TCRdb passed the 5' RACE reads through MiXCR, listing each CDR3 protein once. Of around 200,000 distinct CDR3 sequences detected, 20% to 25% appear once; the ten largest clones hold 20% to 25%. The material sequenced was PBMCs or a T cell subset sorted from them (not recorded which). These receptors were taken from an adult woman who had mild COVID-19 (a few samples of this study predate the infection). Cell type and time point are not known.

A few counts support this clonotype. The rearrangement links TRBV5-6 to TRBJ1-1; D is perhaps TRBD1 (6 bases). Germline-derived CDR1 and CDR2 are SGHDT and YYEEEE. The CDR3 extends over 14 amino acids. Trimming pared 0 bases from V and 3 bases from J, leaving 9 bases between. Here the CDR3 reads CASSLGQGHTEAFF. The CDR3 bases are TGTGCCAGCAGCTTGGGTCAGGGGCACACTGAAGCTTTCTTT.

A few counts support this clonotype. The chain links TRBV6-6 to TRBJ1-2, with 9 bases aligning to TRBD1. Per germline, CDR1 MNHNY and CDR2 SVGAGI (reference sequence). The CDR3 length is 16 residues. The J segment lost 6 bases and the V segment lost 5 bases, leaving 13 bases of the junction unmatched. The DNA of the CDR3 is TGTGCCAGCAGTCATGGGACAGGGCGAGATAGCAATGGCTACACCTTC. Encoded protein: CASSHGTGRDSNGYTF.

The gene calls are TRBV7-9 and TRBJ2-4, with TRBD2 matching over 10 bases. The CDR3 covers 17 residues. Trimming removed 5 bases from V and 6 bases from J; junction bases left unmatched: 13. The germline CDR1 and CDR2 sequences are SEHNR and FQNEAQ (reference sequence). The CDR3 nucleotides read TGTGCCAGCAGCGCCCCCGGGCTAGCGGGAGACCTAAACATTCAGTACTTC. Residues: CASSAPGLAGDLNIQYF.

The CDR3 sequence: CSVAEGRGQPQHF. Written as DNA, the CDR3 is TGCAGCGTTGCTGAGGGAAGGGGTCAGCCCCAGCATTTT. The J gene is TRBJ1-5, the V gene TRBV29-1; D is perhaps TRBD1 (5 bases). The CDR3 is made up of 13 amino acids. CDR1 and CDR2 (germline): SQVTM, ANQGSEA. The V and J ends lost 4 bases and 6 bases respectively, with 13 bases between them. Full variable domain (remainder filled in from reference TRBV29-1 and TRBJ1-5): SAVISQKPSRDICQRGTSLTIQCQVDSQVTMMFWYRQQPGQSLTLIATANQGSEATYESGFVIDKFPISRPNLTFSTLTVSNMSPEDSSIYLCSVAEGRGQPQHFGDGTRLSIL.

The rearrangement uses TRBV6-5 and TRBJ1-2; D call uncertain. Looked up from germline, CDR1 is MNHEY and CDR2 is SVGAGI. V lost 1 base, J lost 5 bases, and 11 bases lay in between. This CDR3 region has 14 residues. The CDR3 loop is CASSYFDAGYGYTF. The CDR3 DNA is TGTGCCAGCAGTTACTTCGACGCGGGGTATGGCTACACCTTC.

This clonotype appeared a few times. The rearrangement links TRBV29-1 to TRBJ2-1; 10 bases line up with TRBD1. The CDR3 consists of 17 residues. V gave up 0 bases and J gave up 4 bases; unmatched junction bases: 9. Germline CDR1 SQVTM, CDR2 ANQGSEA. DNA for the CDR3: TGCAGCGTTGAAGAAGAGAGGACAGGGGGTTCTTACAATGAGCAGTTCTTC. This sequence encodes CSVEEERTGGSYNEQFF.

The chain employs TRBV12-3 or TRBV12-4 and TRBJ1-2; no firm D call. CDR3 length equals 12 residues. Trimming left V 6 bases short and J 6 bases short, with 11 bases between. CDR3 bases: TGTGCCAGCAGCCTCCTCAGAGATGGCTACACCTTC. As protein: CASSLLRDGYTF.

The genes are TRBV3-1 and TRBJ2-1; D call uncertain. CDR1 and CDR2 (germline): LGHDT, YNNKEL (reference sequence). The CDR3 is 16 residues long. Trimming pared 3 bases from V and 0 bases from J, leaving 12 bases between. CDR3 protein: CASSQRTSGSYNEQFF. CDR3 sequence (DNA): TGTGCCAGCAGCCAGCGGACCTCCGGCTCCTACAATGAGCAGTTCTTC.

The chain combines TRBV7-8 with TRBJ2-1, with 10 positions matching TRBD2. V dropped 2 bases and J dropped 0; count of bases not matched to a gene: 4. CDR1 and CDR2 (germline): SGHVS, FQNEAQ. The CDR3 length is 17 residues. The CDR3 nucleotides are TGTGCCAGCAGCTTATCAGCTAGCGGGAGCTCCTACAATGAGCAGTTCTTC. It encodes CASSLSASGSSYNEQFF.

This clonotype was picked up a small number of times. This chain connects TRBV20-1 to TRBJ2-5, with D unclear. With 1 base removed from V and 2 bases from J, the gap between germline ends came to 8 bases. CDR3 size: 13 residues. CDR1 is DFQATT, CDR2 SNEGSKA, per germline (reference sequence). CDR3: CSARVLYQETQYF. In DNA, the CDR3 is TGCAGTGCTAGAGTCCTCTATCAAGAGACCCAGTACTTC.

This rearrangement joins TRBV5-6 to TRBJ1-2, with D tentatively TRBD1 (5 bases). This CDR3 has 14 residues. Germline CDR1 and CDR2: SGHDT and YYEEEE. V lost 4 bases to trimming and J lost 4 bases, with 14 bases between them. Written as DNA, the CDR3 is TGTGCCAGCAGCATCCTCCAGGGAAGCTATGGCTACACCTTC. Translation: CASSILQGSYGYTF.

This clonotype was seen a handful of times. The genes are TRBV4-3 and TRBJ2-1; TRBD1 is a possible D gene (5 bases). V was trimmed by 0 bases and J by 0 bases, leaving 9 bases between them. Germline values: CDR1 LGHNA, CDR2 YSLEER. There are 16 residues in the CDR3. DNA of the CDR3: TGCGCCAGCAGCCAAGAAAGGGGTACCTCCTACAATGAGCAGTTCTTC. It translates to CASSQERGTSYNEQFF.

The chain employs TRBV29-1 and TRBJ2-7; TRBD2 agrees at 8 bases. The CDR3 is 13 residues long. V was pared by 6 bases and J by 4 bases, with 8 bases of the junction left unmatched. Germline CDR1 is SQVTM and CDR2 is ANQGSEA. The DNA of the CDR3 is TGCAGCGTCCGCCCGGGCGGGGGGTACGAGCAGTACTTC. Protein: CSVRPGGGYEQYF.

This sequence joins TRBV20-1 and TRBJ1-1; no clear D. Trimming took off 0 bases at V and 8 bases at J, with 16 bases between the two ends. Germline V gene data show CDR1 as DFQATT and CDR2 as SNEGSKA (reference sequence). The CDR3 spans 14 residues. CDR3 bases: TGCAGTGCTAGAGAGGTCAGTGCGGTATCCGAAGCTTTCTTT. Its protein product is CSAREVSAVSEAFF.

The rearrangement links TRBV24-1 to TRBJ2-5; TRBD1 is a possible D gene (6 bases). This CDR3 has 15 residues. Germline V gene sequence: CDR1 KGHDR, CDR2 SFDVKD. The V and J ends lost 3 bases and 1 base respectively, with 11 bases between them. The CDR3 DNA sequence: TGTGCCACCAGTGATCCCAGGGGCGGCCAAGAGACCCAGTACTTC. This translates into CATSDPRGGQETQYF.

The table lists this clonotype with a few counts. The chain joins TRBV4-1 to TRBJ2-3; D gene unclear. CDR1 is MGHRA and CDR2 is YSYEKL in the germline V gene. CDR3 length equals 13 residues. V lost 0 bases and J lost 10, with 11 bases in between. This CDR3 is CASSQDTPPAQYF. CDR3 DNA sequence: TGCGCCAGCAGCCAAGATACCCCACCGGCGCAGTATTTT.

The V and J genes are TRBV6-6 and TRBJ1-1; TRBD1 might be the D (5 bases). CDR3 length equals 14 residues. Germline V gene sequence: CDR1 MNHNY, CDR2 SVGAGI (reference sequence). Trimming cost V 2 bases and J 10 bases, with 17 bases left between them. This CDR3 is CASSYNSLRDGAFF. DNA of the CDR3: TGTGCCAGCAGTTACAACAGCCTCAGGGATGGAGCTTTCTTT.

The chain combines TRBV29-1 with TRBJ1-2; 9 bases match TRBD1. The CDR3 spans 15 residues. V was clipped by 5 bases and J by 3 bases; unmatched bases: 10. Germline CDR1 and CDR2: SQVTM and ANQGSEA. CDR3 coding DNA: TGCAGCGTTCCCGGTGGGACAGGGTTGTACTATGGCTACACCTTC. Translation: CSVPGGTGLYYGYTF.

In regard to this clonotype: Germline and junction disagree at one end, which may indicate a read error. J is TRBJ1-2 and V is TRBV29-1; D gene unclear. Germline V lookup: CDR1 SQVTM, CDR2 ANQGSEA. The CDR3 is made up of 10 amino acids. CDR3 sequence (DNA): TGCAGCGTTGAGCTCGGGCCCGGCGGCTTC. This gives the protein CSVELGPGGF. The whole variable domain, remainder taken from reference TRBV29-1 and TRBJ1-2, is SAVISQKPSRDICQRGTSLTIQCQVDSQVTMMFWYRQQPGQSLTLIATANQGSEATYESGFVIDKFPISRPNLTFSTLTVSNMSPEDSSIYLCSVELGPGGFGSGTRLTVV.

This clonotype occurred many times. CDR3 sequence (DNA): TGTGCCAGCAGTGACTCAGTGGGAGAAGGGCGGAATGAGCAGTTCTTC. Amino acid sequence: CASSDSVGEGRNEQFF. J is TRBJ2-1 and V is TRBV6-4, with D possibly matching TRBD2 (5 bases). This CDR3 is 16 amino acids long. Trimming took 0 bases from V and 7 from J, leaving 16 bases between them. Germline values: CDR1 MRHNA, CDR2 SNTAGT.

This chain links TRBV7-8 with TRBJ2-7; no firm D call. Trimming pared 9 bases from V and 7 bases from J, leaving 10 bases between. The germline gives CDR1 SGHVS, CDR2 FQNEAQ. This CDR3 region has 10 residues. CDR3 protein: CASTSNEQYF. For the CDR3, the DNA is TGTGCCAGTACCTCAAATGAGCAGTACTTC.

The CDR3 sequence: CASSERRAGKSTDTQYF. For the CDR3, the DNA is TGTGCCAGCAGTGAACGAAGGGCAGGGAAATCCACAGATACGCAGTATTTT. This sequence joins TRBV6-1 and TRBJ2-3; TRBD1 is a possible D gene (5 bases). The CDR3 runs to 17 residues. Germline assignment: CDR1 MNHNS and CDR2 SASEGT. Between the trimmed V and J ends, which lost 2 bases and 2 bases, there was a span of 17 bases.

This clonotype was picked up one time. This sequence joins TRBV7-8 and TRBJ2-5; D remains ambiguous. Germline V gene data show CDR1 as SGHVS and CDR2 as FQNEAQ. This CDR3 has 14 residues. Trimming removed 1 base at V and 0 bases at J, with 6 bases between. The CDR3 sequence: CASSLDTNQETQYF. CDR3 nucleotide sequence: TGTGCCAGCAGCTTAGATACGAACCAAGAGACCCAGTACTTC.

The sample holds a few counts of this clonotype. V usage is TRBV5-1 and J usage is TRBJ2-5, with 7 bases lining up with TRBD2. This CDR3 is 15 amino acids long. The J segment lost 0 bases and the V segment lost 0 bases, leaving 2 bases of the junction unmatched. Germline V gives CDR1 SGHRS, CDR2 YFSETQ. CDR3 sequence: CASSLGTSDQETQYF. The CDR3 DNA is TGCGCCAGCAGCTTGGGCACTAGCGACCAAGAGACCCAGTACTTC.

The V call is TRBV27, the J call TRBJ1-2, with TRBD1 matching 8 bases. This CDR3 spans 16 amino acids. V lost 2 bases to trimming and J lost 7 bases; unmatched junction nucleotides: 12. The germline V gene has CDR1 MNHEY and CDR2 SMNVEV (reference sequence). CDR3 region: CASSLTPGTGGGGYTF. The DNA for the CDR3 is TGTGCCAGCAGTTTAACCCCCGGGACAGGAGGTGGTGGCTACACCTTC.

The DNA for the CDR3 is TGTGCCAGCAGCCCGGGACAGGGTAGCAAGCAGTACTTC. Translating it yields CASSPGQGSKQYF. This chain links TRBV14 with TRBJ2-7; TRBD1 matches at 9 bases. Germline values: CDR1 SGHDN, CDR2 FVKESK. The ends lost 4 bases at V and 8 bases at J; junction bases unmatched: 6. This CDR3 has 13 residues.

The V call is TRBV13, the J call TRBJ1-2; a weak D match, TRBD1 (5 bases). Germline V gene data show CDR1 as PRHDT and CDR2 as FYEKMQ (reference sequence). With 2 bases removed from V and 7 bases from J, the gap between germline ends came to 11 bases. The CDR3 has 13 amino acids. In DNA form, the CDR3 reads TGTGCCAGCAGCTTAAAGGGGAGACCTGGCTACACCTTC. Its protein is CASSLKGRPGYTF.

Only a few counts were recorded for this clonotype. The chain joins TRBV5-1 to TRBJ1-1; D is undetermined. Trimming left V 1 base short and J 1 base short, with 8 bases between. Per germline, CDR1 SGHRS and CDR2 YFSETQ. This CDR3 contains 14 residues. This CDR3 is CASSLLTGNTEAFF. DNA of the CDR3: TGCGCCAGCAGCTTGCTGACGGGGAACACTGAAGCTTTCTTT.